This TCR beta chain was found in a study of blood T cell repertoires in COVID-19. Looking at the study overall: COVID-19 samples, acute and convalescent, were from the United States, Italy and Spain.

The germline V gene has CDR1 LNHDA and CDR2 SQIVND (reference sequence). The V gene lost 6 bases and the J gene lost 0 bases, with 12 bases spanning the gap. The CDR3 is made up of 15 amino acids. The protocol was immunoSEQ multiplex PCR, while the TCRdb copy is restricted to in-frame clones and leaves out a portion. The sample lists 45,000 to 65,000 clones, around nine tenths occurring once. This receptor was obtained from a man aged 50-59 years with active COVID-19. Sequences were obtained from peripheral blood. The chain combines TRBV19 with TRBJ1-5; weak D call: TRBD1 (6 bases). CDR3 sequence: CASRWTENSNQPQHF. The DNA for the CDR3 is TGTGCCAGTAGGTGGACAGAAAATAGCAATCAGCCCCAGCATTTT.